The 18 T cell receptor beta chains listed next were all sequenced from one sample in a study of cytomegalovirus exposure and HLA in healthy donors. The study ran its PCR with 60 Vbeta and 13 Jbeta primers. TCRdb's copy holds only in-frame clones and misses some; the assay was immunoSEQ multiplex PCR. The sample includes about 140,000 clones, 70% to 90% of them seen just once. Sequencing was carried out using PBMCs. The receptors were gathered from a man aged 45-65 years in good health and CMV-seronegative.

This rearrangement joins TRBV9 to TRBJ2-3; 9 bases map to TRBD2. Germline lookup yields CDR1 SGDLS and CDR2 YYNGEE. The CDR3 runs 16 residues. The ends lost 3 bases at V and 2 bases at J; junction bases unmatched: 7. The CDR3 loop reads CASSGSGSSYTDTQYF. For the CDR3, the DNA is TGTGCCAGCAGCGGTAGCGGGAGTTCTTACACAGATACGCAGTATTTT.

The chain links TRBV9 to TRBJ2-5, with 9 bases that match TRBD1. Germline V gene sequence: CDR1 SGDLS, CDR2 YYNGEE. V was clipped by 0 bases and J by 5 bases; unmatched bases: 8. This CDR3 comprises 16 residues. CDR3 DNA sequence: TGTGCCAGCAGCGTAGGTTTACAGGGGGCAGGGGAGACCCAGTACTTC. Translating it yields CASSVGLQGAGETQYF.

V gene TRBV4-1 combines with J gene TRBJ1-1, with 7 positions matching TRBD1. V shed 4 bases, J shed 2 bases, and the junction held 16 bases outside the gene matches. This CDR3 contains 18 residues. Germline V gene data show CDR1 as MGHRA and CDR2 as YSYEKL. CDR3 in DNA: TGCGCCAGCAGCCGTCCCCCGACAGGGACTAGGGGTAACACTGAAGCTTTCTTT. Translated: CASSRPPTGTRGNTEAFF.

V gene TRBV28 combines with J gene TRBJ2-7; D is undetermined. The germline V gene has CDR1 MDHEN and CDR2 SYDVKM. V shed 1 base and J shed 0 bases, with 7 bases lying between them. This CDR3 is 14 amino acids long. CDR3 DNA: TGTGCCAGCAGTTTATACACAGTCTCCTACGAGCAGTACTTC. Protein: CASSLYTVSYEQYF.

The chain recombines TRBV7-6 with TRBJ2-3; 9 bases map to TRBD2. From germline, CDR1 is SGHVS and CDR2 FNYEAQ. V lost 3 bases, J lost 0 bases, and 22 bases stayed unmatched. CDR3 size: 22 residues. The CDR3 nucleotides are TGTGCCAGCAGCTTGACCCCCAGCGGGAGGTTTGGGGCGATCTCTAGCACAGATACGCAGTATTTT. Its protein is CASSLTPSGRFGAISSTDTQYF.

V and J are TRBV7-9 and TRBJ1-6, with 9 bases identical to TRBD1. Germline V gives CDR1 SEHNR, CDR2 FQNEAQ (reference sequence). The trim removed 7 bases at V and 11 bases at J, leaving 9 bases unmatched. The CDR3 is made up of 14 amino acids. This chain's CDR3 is CASNPGQGETPLHF. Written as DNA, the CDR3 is TGTGCCAGCAATCCGGGACAGGGCGAGACACCCCTCCACTTT.

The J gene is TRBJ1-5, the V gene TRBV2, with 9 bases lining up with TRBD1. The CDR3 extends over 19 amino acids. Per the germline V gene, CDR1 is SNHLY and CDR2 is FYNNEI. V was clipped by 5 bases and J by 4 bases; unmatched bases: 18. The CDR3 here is CASSRQGGRRRFRNQPQHF. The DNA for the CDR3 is TGTGCCAGCAGTCGACAGGGGGGACGACGGCGGTTTCGGAATCAGCCCCAGCATTTT.

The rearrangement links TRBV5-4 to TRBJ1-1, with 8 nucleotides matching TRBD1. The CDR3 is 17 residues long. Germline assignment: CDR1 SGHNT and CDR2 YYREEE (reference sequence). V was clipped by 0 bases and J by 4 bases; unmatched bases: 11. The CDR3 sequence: CASSLVGQGAWATEAFF. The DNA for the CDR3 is TGTGCCAGCAGCTTGGTTGGTCAGGGGGCGTGGGCCACTGAAGCTTTCTTT.

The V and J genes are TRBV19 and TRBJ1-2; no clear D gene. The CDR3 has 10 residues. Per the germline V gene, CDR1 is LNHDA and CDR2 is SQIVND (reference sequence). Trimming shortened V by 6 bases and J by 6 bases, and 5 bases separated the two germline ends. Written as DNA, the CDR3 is TGTGCCAGTAGGGCGGATGGCTACACCTTC. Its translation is CASRADGYTF.

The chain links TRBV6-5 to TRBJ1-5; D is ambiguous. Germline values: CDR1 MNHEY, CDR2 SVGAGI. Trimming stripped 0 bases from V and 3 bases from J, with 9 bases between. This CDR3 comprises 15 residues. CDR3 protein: CASSYSNSYNQPQHF. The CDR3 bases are TGTGCCAGCAGTTACTCGAACAGCTACAATCAGCCCCAGCATTTT.

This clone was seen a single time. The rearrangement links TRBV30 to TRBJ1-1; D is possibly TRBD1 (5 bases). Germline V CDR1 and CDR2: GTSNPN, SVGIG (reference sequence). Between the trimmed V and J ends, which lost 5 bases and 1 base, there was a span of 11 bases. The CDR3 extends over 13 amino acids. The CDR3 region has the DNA TGTGCCTGGGCCGGGACTTGGAACACTGAAGCTTTCTTT. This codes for CAWAGTWNTEAFF.

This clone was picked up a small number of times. The CDR3 DNA sequence: TGTGCCAGCAGTTTCGACAGGGCTGGTCAGCCCCAGCATTTT. Its protein is CASSFDRAGQPQHF. V and J are TRBV7-2 and TRBJ1-5, with TRBD1 matching over 7 bases. The V segment lost 6 bases and the J segment 6 bases; nucleotides outside the gene matches: 8. This CDR3 region has 14 residues. CDR1 is SGHTA, CDR2 FQGNSA, per germline.

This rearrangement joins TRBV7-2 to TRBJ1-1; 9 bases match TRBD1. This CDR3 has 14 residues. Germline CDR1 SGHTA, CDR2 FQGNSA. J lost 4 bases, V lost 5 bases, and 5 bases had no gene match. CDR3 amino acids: CASSLQGASTEAFF. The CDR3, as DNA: TGTGCCAGCAGCCTACAGGGGGCTAGCACTGAAGCTTTCTTT.

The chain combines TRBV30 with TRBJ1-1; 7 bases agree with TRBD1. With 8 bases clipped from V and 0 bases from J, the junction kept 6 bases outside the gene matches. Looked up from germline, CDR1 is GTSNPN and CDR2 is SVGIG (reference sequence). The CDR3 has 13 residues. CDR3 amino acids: CAIHRGLNTEAFF. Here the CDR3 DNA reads TGTGCCATTCACAGGGGCCTGAACACTGAAGCTTTCTTT.

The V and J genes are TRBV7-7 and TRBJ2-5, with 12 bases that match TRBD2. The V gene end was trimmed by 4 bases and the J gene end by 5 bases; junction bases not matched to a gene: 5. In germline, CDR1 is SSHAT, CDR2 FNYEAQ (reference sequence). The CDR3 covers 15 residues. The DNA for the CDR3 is TGTGCCAGCAGCTCCACTAGCGGGGGGCTGGAGACCCAGTACTTC. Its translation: CASSSTSGGLETQYF. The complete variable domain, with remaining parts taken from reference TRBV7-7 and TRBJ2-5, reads GAGVSQSPRYKVTKRGQDVTLRCDPISSHATLYWYQQALGQGPEFLTYFNYEAQPDKSGLPSDRFSAERPEGSISTLTIQRTEQRDSAMYRCASSSTSGGLETQYFGPGTRLLVL.

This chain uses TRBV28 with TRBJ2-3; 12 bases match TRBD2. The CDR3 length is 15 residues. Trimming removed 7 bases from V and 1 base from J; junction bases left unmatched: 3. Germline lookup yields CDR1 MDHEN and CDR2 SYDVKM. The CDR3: CASILAGGGTDTQYF. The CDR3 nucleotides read TGTGCCAGCATCCTAGCGGGGGGGGGCACAGATACGCAGTATTTT.

The CDR3 is CASSGTGGTEAFF. The CDR3 region has the DNA TGTGCCAGTAGTGGTACAGGGGGCACTGAAGCTTTCTTT. The rearrangement uses TRBV19 and TRBJ1-1; TRBD1 agrees at 8 bases. The V gene end was trimmed by 5 bases and the J gene end by 4 bases; junction bases not matched to a gene: 3. The CDR3 loop spans 13 amino acids. The germline V gene encodes CDR1 LNHDA and CDR2 SQIVND (reference sequence).

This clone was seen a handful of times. This CDR3 is CATSLTGTVTEAFF. CDR3 bases: TGTGCCACCAGCCTGACAGGGACAGTCACTGAAGCTTTCTTT. J is TRBJ1-1 and V is TRBV15; 7 bases are shared with TRBD1. The CDR3 spans 14 residues. Germline CDR1 and CDR2: LNHNV and YYDKDF (reference sequence). After removal of 5 bases from V and 4 bases from J, the junction contained 7 bases not matched to a gene.